The next 24 T cell receptor beta chains were all read from a single sample in a study of blood T cell repertoires in COVID-19. The data were produced by immunoSEQ multiplex PCR, yet TCRdb's version contains in-frame clones alone and is incomplete. The sample holds more than 350,000 clones, around nine tenths seen once. The sequencing sample was made of PBMCs or T cells enriched from blood (not recorded which). Receptors originate from a woman aged 18-29 years who had been exposed to COVID-19.

This rearrangement joins TRBV2 to TRBJ1-2; 7 nucleotides match TRBD1. V lost 3 bases and J lost 4; bases outside the gene matches: 5. The CDR3 is 14 amino acids. The germline gives CDR1 SNHLY, CDR2 FYNNEI. CDR3 amino acids: CASSEGRGAYGYTF. The CDR3 DNA reads TGTGCCAGCAGTGAGGGCAGGGGGGCCTATGGCTACACCTTC.

The chain carries TRBV4-1 and TRBJ1-2; D is uncertain. With 2 bases removed from V and 1 base from J, the gap between germline ends came to 8 bases. This CDR3 has 14 amino acids. Germline V gene lookup returns CDR1 MGHRA and CDR2 YSYEKL. CDR3 bases: TGCGCCAGCAGCCAATTTGTCAGTAACTATGGCTACACCTTC. Encoded protein: CASSQFVSNYGYTF.

This clone was recorded only once. The J gene is TRBJ2-7, the V gene TRBV3-1 (or the pseudogene TRBV3-2); TRBD2 agrees at 9 bases. The V segment lost 3 bases and the J segment 0 bases; nucleotides outside the gene matches: 9. Looked up from germline, CDR1 is LGHDT and CDR2 is YNNKEL (reference sequence). This CDR3 has 17 amino acids. The CDR3 reads CASSHRGLARSSYEQYF. Written as DNA, the CDR3 is TGTGCCAGCAGCCACCGCGGACTAGCGAGGAGCTCCTACGAGCAGTACTTC.

J is TRBJ1-1 and V is TRBV6-5; D is perhaps TRBD1 (5 bases). The CDR3 runs to 13 residues. Trimming pared 10 bases from V and 4 bases from J, leaving 16 bases between. Per germline, CDR1 MNHEY and CDR2 SVGAGI. The CDR3 loop reads CATSRGGTTEAFF. CDR3 nucleotides: TGTGCCACCTCACGGGGGGGGACCACTGAAGCTTTCTTT.

The rearrangement uses TRBV29-1 and TRBJ1-2, with D uncertain. V lost 4 bases, J lost 0 bases, and 18 bases lay in between. The CDR3 contains 16 residues. Germline V gives CDR1 SQVTM, CDR2 ANQGSEA. Written as DNA, the CDR3 is TGCAGCGTTGCTGGGCCCAGATCGAGTGCTAACTATGGCTACACCTTC. It translates to CSVAGPRSSANYGYTF.

This chain uses TRBV5-1 with TRBJ2-3; perhaps TRBD2 as D (6 bases). The V end lost 6 bases, the J end lost 5 bases, and 16 bases lay between the germline ends. This CDR3 spans 14 amino acids. CDR1 SGHRS and CDR2 YFSETQ come from the germline V gene. DNA for the CDR3: TGCGCCAGCAACGGGTACGGGAGTGAAGATACGCAGTATTTT. Protein: CASNGYGSEDTQYF. The complete variable domain, with remaining parts taken from reference TRBV5-1 and TRBJ2-3, reads KAGVTQTPRYLIKTRGQQVTLSCSPISGHRSVSWYQQTPGQGLQFLFEYFSETQRNKGNFPGRFSGRQFSNSRSEMNVSTLELGDSALYLCASNGYGSEDTQYFGPGTRLTVL.

This chain uses TRBV11-2 with TRBJ1-2, with D possibly TRBD1 on 6 matching bases. The CDR3 extends over 16 amino acids. CDR1 SGHAT and CDR2 FQNNGV come from the germline V gene. V gave up 4 bases and J gave up 3 bases, with 18 bases separating them. The CDR3 sequence: CASSSLPGGRDYGYTF. The CDR3 coding sequence is TGTGCCAGCAGCTCCCTCCCGGGGGGGCGCGACTATGGCTACACCTTC.

The chain recombines TRBV7-2 with TRBJ1-1; 9 bases are a match to TRBD1. This CDR3 region has 15 residues. Germline lookup yields CDR1 SGHTA and CDR2 FQGNSA. V dropped 5 bases and J dropped 1; count of bases not matched to a gene: 5. The CDR3 loop reads CASSDRDRANTEAFF. For the CDR3, the DNA is TGTGCCAGCAGCGACCGGGACAGGGCGAACACTGAAGCTTTCTTT.

The gene calls are TRBV7-9 and TRBJ1-5, with D unresolved. Per germline, CDR1 SEHNR and CDR2 FQNEAQ (reference sequence). Between the trimmed V and J ends, which lost 7 bases and 0 bases, there was a span of 13 bases. The CDR3 is made up of 15 amino acids. The DNA for the CDR3 is TGTGCCAGCAATATTAGAGAGAATAGCAATCAGCCCCAGCATTTT. This encodes CASNIRENSNQPQHF. The complete variable domain, with remaining parts taken from reference TRBV7-9 and TRBJ1-5, reads DTGVSQNPRHKITKRGQNVTFRCDPISEHNRLYWYRQTLGQGPEFLTYFQNEAQLEKSRLLSDRFSAERPKGSFSTLEIQRTEQGDSAMYLCASNIRENSNQPQHFGDGTRLSIL.

This chain uses TRBV24-1 with TRBJ2-1; TRBD1 agrees at 10 bases. The CDR3 totals 15 residues. The V and J ends lost 6 bases and 9 bases, in that order; junction bases with no gene match: 10. The germline CDR1 and CDR2 sequences are KGHDR and SFDVKD. CDR3 protein: CATSPLGQGMGEQFF. CDR3 nucleotides: TGTGCCACCAGTCCCCTGGGACAGGGGATGGGTGAGCAGTTCTTC.

The rearrangement joins TRBV9 to TRBJ1-6, with 7 bases lining up with TRBD1. The CDR3 totals 12 residues. V lost 10 bases to trimming and J lost 10 bases; unmatched junction nucleotides: 8. CDR1 SGDLS and CDR2 YYNGEE come from the germline V gene. The CDR3 coding sequence is TGTGCCCAAACAGGGGTGAGGTCACCCCTCCACTTT. Its protein product is CAQTGVRSPLHF.

The gene calls are TRBV7-8 and TRBJ2-7; possibly TRBD1 for D (5 bases). The CDR3 spans 13 residues. Germline CDR1 reads SGHVS; CDR2 reads FQNEAQ. Trimming cost V 5 bases and J 3 bases, with 11 bases left between them. CDR3 protein: CASSIHRIYEQYF. The CDR3 bases are TGTGCCAGCAGCATACACAGGATCTACGAGCAGTACTTC.

With regard to this clone: This CDR3 is also generated by other DNA sequences in the sample. The J gene is TRBJ1-2, the V gene TRBV7-2, with 10 bases aligning to TRBD1. With 5 bases clipped from V and 5 bases from J, the junction kept 5 bases outside the gene matches. CDR1 is SGHTA, CDR2 FQGNSA, per germline. The CDR3 length is 14 residues. This CDR3 is CASSLRDRGYGYTF. The CDR3 DNA follows: TGTGCCAGCAGCCTGAGGGACAGGGGTTATGGCTACACCTTC.

This clone was counted once. The chain recombines TRBV2 with TRBJ1-5; TRBD1 aligns across 8 bases. Germline values: CDR1 SNHLY, CDR2 FYNNEI. The CDR3 has 17 residues. J was trimmed by 1 base and V by 3 bases; bases with no gene match: 8. The CDR3 DNA is TGTGCCAGCAGTGACTGGACAGGGCGAGTGAGCAATCAGCCCCAGCATTTT. This translates into CASSDWTGRVSNQPQHF.

This sequence joins TRBV5-1 and TRBJ2-1; a possible D gene is TRBD2 (6 bases). The CDR3 has 15 amino acids. V was clipped by 0 bases and J by 6 bases, with 13 bases between them. Germline V gene sequence: CDR1 SGHRS, CDR2 YFSETQ. The CDR3 coding sequence is TGCGCCAGCAGCTTGGCCGGGACTCCGGTCAATGAGCAGTTCTTC. Residues: CASSLAGTPVNEQFF.

This chain uses TRBV6-4 with TRBJ1-3, with D possibly matching TRBD1 (6 bases). In germline, CDR1 is MRHNA, CDR2 SNTAGT. The CDR3 has 14 residues. The V and J ends lost 8 bases and 4 bases respectively, with 15 bases between them. The CDR3 DNA reads TGTGCCAGCCGGGACCGGACAGCCGGAAACACCATATATTTT. It yields the protein CASRDRTAGNTIYF.

The rearrangement uses TRBV15 and TRBJ1-4; 7 bases line up with TRBD1. This CDR3 has 14 residues. The J segment lost 3 bases and the V segment lost 7 bases, leaving 5 bases of the junction unmatched. CDR1 is LNHNV, CDR2 YYDKDF, per germline (reference sequence). The CDR3 DNA reads as TGTGCCACCAAAAGGGACAGACCTAATGAAAAACTGTTTTTT. This codes for CATKRDRPNEKLFF.

In nucleotides, the CDR3 is TGTGCCAGTAGTCCGGCCACAGGGTTTTTCTCTGAAGCTTTCTTT. Translation: CASSPATGFFSEAFF. V and J are TRBV19 and TRBJ1-1; tentatively, D is TRBD1 (6 bases). The CDR3 sequence is 15 residues long. The V and J ends lost 5 bases and 6 bases respectively, with 19 bases between them. Germline V gene lookup returns CDR1 LNHDA and CDR2 SQIVND (reference sequence). Supplemented by reference TRBV19 and TRBJ1-1, the full variable domain reads DGGITQSPKYLFRKEGQNVTLSCEQNLNHDAMYWYRQDPGQGLRLIYYSQIVNDFQKGDIAEGYSVSREKKESFPLTVTSAQKNPTAFYLCASSPATGFFSEAFFGQGTRLTVV.

The V gene is TRBV7-2, the J gene TRBJ1-5; 8 bases are shared with TRBD1. Germline-derived CDR1 and CDR2 are SGHTA and FQGNSA. Trimming cost V 5 bases and J 7 bases; bases outside gene matches: 1. CDR3 length: 12 amino acids. CDR3 DNA sequence: TGTGCCAGCAGCAACAGGGGGCAGCCCCAGCATTTT. Its protein is CASSNRGQPQHF.

The rearrangement uses TRBV5-6 and TRBJ2-1, with D tentatively TRBD2 (5 bases). The CDR3 contains 15 residues. Germline CDR1 reads SGHDT; CDR2 reads YYEEEE. V shed 4 bases and J shed 0 bases, with 11 bases lying between them. CDR3 loop: CASSRDYASYNEQFF. The CDR3, as DNA: TGTGCCAGCAGCCGTGACTACGCCTCCTACAATGAGCAGTTCTTC.

Note on this clone: The same CDR3 can be traced to other DNA sequences in this sample. The chain joins TRBV10-3 to TRBJ2-7; 11 bases map to TRBD1. This CDR3 comprises 13 residues. After removal of 6 bases from V and 4 bases from J, the junction contained 2 bases not matched to a gene. Germline-derived CDR1 and CDR2 are ENHRY and SYGVKD. CDR3 protein: CAIRGTGGYEQYF. CDR3 in DNA: TGTGCCATCAGGGGGACAGGGGGGTACGAGCAGTACTTC.

This chain joins TRBV10-1 and TRBJ2-6; 8 nucleotides align to TRBD1. With 5 bases clipped from V and 1 base from J, the junction kept 10 bases outside the gene matches. The CDR3 has 18 residues. In germline, CDR1 is WNHNN, CDR2 SYGVQD (reference sequence). CDR3 amino acids: CASSLWTGRRSGANVLTF. CDR3 DNA: TGCGCCAGCAGTCTTTGGACAGGGAGGAGGTCTGGGGCCAACGTCCTGACTTTC.

This sequence joins TRBV2 and TRBJ1-4, with D perhaps TRBD1 (5 bases). The CDR3 is 17 amino acids. V gave up 7 bases and J gave up 0 bases, with 18 bases separating them. CDR1 is SNHLY, CDR2 FYNNEI, per germline. This chain's CDR3 is CASTHPGRRATNEKLFF. The CDR3 DNA sequence: TGTGCCAGCACCCACCCAGGGAGGCGAGCAACTAATGAAAAACTGTTTTTT. Full variable domain (remainder filled in from reference TRBV2 and TRBJ1-4): EPEVTQTPSHQVTQMGQEVILRCVPISNHLYFYWYRQILGQKVEFLVSFYNNEISEKSEIFDDQFSVERPDGSNFTLKIRSTKLEDSAMYFCASTHPGRRATNEKLFFGSGTQLSVL.

The chain carries TRBV29-1 and TRBJ2-7; TRBD1 agrees at 11 bases. Germline CDR1 is SQVTM and CDR2 is ANQGSEA. The length of the CDR3 is 14 residues. Trimming cost V 4 bases and J 4 bases; bases outside gene matches: 6. The CDR3 DNA sequence: TGCAGCGTTGCCAAAGGGACAGGGGGATACGAGCAGTACTTC. Translating it yields CSVAKGTGGYEQYF.